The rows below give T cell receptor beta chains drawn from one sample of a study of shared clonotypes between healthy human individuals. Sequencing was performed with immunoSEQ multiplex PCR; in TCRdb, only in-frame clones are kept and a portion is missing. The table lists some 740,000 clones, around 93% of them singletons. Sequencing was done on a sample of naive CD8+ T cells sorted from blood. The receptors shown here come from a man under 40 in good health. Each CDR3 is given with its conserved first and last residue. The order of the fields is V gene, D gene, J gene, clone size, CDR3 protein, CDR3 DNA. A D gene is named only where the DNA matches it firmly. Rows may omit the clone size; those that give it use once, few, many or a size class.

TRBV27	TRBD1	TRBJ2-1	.	CASSLIGDSQFF	TGTGCCAGCAGTTTAATTGGGGACAGTCAGTTCTTC
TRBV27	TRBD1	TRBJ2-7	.	CASSFLATGGDAYEQYF	TGTGCCAGCAGTTTCCTCGCGACAGGGGGCGACGCCTACGAGCAGTACTTC
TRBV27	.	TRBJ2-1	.	CASSIIGAVTYNEQFF	TGTGCCAGCAGTATAATCGGGGCAGTAACCTACAATGAGCAGTTCTTC
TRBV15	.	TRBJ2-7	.	CATSRDGGALSYEQYF	TGTGCCACCAGCAGAGACGGCGGGGCTCTGTCGTACGAGCAGTACTTC
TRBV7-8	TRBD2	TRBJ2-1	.	CASSSGLAGGSRFREQFF	TGTGCCAGCAGCTCGGGACTAGCGGGAGGGTCTAGGTTTCGAGAGCAGTTCTTC
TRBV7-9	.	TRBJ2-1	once	CASWTDYNEQFF	TGTGCCAGCTGGACAGATTACAATGAGCAGTTCTTC
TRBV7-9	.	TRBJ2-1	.	CASSSPRSYNEQFF	TGTGCCAGCAGCTCCCCCCGGTCCTACAATGAGCAGTTCTTC
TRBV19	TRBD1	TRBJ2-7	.	CASSNRGFDEQYF	TGTGCCAGTAGTAACAGGGGTTTCGACGAGCAGTACTTC
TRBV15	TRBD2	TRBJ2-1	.	CATSRGTSGLPDEQFF	TGTGCCACCAGCAGAGGGACTAGCGGGCTACCGGATGAGCAGTTCTTC
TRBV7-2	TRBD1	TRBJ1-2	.	CASSLFRTGKEDGYTF	TGTGCCAGCAGCTTATTCAGGACAGGGAAAGAAGATGGCTACACCTTC